This T cell receptor beta chain was recovered during a study of graft-versus-host responses after intestinal transplantation. Findings and limits, study-wide: Analysis identified GvH clones in recipient marrow, with some appearing first in ileum or blood.

Using immunoSEQ multiplex PCR, the repertoire was profiled, and TCRdb retains in-frame clones only, with some absent. Of around 110,000 clones listed, about 92% are singletons. Germline lookup yields CDR1 MNHNS and CDR2 SASEGT. V lost 1 base, J lost 9 bases, and 4 bases lay in between. The CDR3 runs to 11 residues. Worth noting for this clone: The antigen remains undetermined.

The source of this sequence is a human donor who was the organ donor for an intestinal transplant. The input for sequencing was unstimulated CD4+ T cells sorted from spleen or lymph node cells, taken before transplant. The gene calls are TRBV6-1 and TRBJ2-1, with D unresolved. CDR3 DNA: TGTGCCAGCAGTGAAGGGGTTGAGCAGTTCTTC. Amino acids: CASSEGVEQFF.